This entry features one T cell receptor (beta chain) sequence. This CDR3 comprises 14 residues. V shed 3 bases, J shed 4 bases, and the junction held 3 bases outside the gene matches. Germline CDR1 LGHNA, CDR2 YSLEER. This sample is part of a study of blood T cell repertoires in COVID-19. Study information: The analysed material was cDNA or gDNA that came from T cells, B-cell-depleted T cells, or PBMCs.

Per the authors' pipeline: Quantification of nucleated cells was approximated via reference gene primer amplification. The data were produced by immunoSEQ multiplex PCR, yet TCRdb's version contains in-frame clones alone and is incomplete. D and trimming come from the DNA, and the V and J calls and clone size come from that table. The table records around 130,000 clones, around four fifths of them present only once. The receptor was isolated from a man aged 35-49 years with active or convalescent COVID-19. This rearrangement joins TRBV4-3 to TRBJ2-3, with 8 nucleotides matching TRBD2. Sequencing used peripheral blood. CDR3 loop: CASSQGLVSDTQYF. The CDR3 DNA follows: TGCGCCAGCAGCCAGGGACTAGTTTCAGATACGCAGTATTTT.